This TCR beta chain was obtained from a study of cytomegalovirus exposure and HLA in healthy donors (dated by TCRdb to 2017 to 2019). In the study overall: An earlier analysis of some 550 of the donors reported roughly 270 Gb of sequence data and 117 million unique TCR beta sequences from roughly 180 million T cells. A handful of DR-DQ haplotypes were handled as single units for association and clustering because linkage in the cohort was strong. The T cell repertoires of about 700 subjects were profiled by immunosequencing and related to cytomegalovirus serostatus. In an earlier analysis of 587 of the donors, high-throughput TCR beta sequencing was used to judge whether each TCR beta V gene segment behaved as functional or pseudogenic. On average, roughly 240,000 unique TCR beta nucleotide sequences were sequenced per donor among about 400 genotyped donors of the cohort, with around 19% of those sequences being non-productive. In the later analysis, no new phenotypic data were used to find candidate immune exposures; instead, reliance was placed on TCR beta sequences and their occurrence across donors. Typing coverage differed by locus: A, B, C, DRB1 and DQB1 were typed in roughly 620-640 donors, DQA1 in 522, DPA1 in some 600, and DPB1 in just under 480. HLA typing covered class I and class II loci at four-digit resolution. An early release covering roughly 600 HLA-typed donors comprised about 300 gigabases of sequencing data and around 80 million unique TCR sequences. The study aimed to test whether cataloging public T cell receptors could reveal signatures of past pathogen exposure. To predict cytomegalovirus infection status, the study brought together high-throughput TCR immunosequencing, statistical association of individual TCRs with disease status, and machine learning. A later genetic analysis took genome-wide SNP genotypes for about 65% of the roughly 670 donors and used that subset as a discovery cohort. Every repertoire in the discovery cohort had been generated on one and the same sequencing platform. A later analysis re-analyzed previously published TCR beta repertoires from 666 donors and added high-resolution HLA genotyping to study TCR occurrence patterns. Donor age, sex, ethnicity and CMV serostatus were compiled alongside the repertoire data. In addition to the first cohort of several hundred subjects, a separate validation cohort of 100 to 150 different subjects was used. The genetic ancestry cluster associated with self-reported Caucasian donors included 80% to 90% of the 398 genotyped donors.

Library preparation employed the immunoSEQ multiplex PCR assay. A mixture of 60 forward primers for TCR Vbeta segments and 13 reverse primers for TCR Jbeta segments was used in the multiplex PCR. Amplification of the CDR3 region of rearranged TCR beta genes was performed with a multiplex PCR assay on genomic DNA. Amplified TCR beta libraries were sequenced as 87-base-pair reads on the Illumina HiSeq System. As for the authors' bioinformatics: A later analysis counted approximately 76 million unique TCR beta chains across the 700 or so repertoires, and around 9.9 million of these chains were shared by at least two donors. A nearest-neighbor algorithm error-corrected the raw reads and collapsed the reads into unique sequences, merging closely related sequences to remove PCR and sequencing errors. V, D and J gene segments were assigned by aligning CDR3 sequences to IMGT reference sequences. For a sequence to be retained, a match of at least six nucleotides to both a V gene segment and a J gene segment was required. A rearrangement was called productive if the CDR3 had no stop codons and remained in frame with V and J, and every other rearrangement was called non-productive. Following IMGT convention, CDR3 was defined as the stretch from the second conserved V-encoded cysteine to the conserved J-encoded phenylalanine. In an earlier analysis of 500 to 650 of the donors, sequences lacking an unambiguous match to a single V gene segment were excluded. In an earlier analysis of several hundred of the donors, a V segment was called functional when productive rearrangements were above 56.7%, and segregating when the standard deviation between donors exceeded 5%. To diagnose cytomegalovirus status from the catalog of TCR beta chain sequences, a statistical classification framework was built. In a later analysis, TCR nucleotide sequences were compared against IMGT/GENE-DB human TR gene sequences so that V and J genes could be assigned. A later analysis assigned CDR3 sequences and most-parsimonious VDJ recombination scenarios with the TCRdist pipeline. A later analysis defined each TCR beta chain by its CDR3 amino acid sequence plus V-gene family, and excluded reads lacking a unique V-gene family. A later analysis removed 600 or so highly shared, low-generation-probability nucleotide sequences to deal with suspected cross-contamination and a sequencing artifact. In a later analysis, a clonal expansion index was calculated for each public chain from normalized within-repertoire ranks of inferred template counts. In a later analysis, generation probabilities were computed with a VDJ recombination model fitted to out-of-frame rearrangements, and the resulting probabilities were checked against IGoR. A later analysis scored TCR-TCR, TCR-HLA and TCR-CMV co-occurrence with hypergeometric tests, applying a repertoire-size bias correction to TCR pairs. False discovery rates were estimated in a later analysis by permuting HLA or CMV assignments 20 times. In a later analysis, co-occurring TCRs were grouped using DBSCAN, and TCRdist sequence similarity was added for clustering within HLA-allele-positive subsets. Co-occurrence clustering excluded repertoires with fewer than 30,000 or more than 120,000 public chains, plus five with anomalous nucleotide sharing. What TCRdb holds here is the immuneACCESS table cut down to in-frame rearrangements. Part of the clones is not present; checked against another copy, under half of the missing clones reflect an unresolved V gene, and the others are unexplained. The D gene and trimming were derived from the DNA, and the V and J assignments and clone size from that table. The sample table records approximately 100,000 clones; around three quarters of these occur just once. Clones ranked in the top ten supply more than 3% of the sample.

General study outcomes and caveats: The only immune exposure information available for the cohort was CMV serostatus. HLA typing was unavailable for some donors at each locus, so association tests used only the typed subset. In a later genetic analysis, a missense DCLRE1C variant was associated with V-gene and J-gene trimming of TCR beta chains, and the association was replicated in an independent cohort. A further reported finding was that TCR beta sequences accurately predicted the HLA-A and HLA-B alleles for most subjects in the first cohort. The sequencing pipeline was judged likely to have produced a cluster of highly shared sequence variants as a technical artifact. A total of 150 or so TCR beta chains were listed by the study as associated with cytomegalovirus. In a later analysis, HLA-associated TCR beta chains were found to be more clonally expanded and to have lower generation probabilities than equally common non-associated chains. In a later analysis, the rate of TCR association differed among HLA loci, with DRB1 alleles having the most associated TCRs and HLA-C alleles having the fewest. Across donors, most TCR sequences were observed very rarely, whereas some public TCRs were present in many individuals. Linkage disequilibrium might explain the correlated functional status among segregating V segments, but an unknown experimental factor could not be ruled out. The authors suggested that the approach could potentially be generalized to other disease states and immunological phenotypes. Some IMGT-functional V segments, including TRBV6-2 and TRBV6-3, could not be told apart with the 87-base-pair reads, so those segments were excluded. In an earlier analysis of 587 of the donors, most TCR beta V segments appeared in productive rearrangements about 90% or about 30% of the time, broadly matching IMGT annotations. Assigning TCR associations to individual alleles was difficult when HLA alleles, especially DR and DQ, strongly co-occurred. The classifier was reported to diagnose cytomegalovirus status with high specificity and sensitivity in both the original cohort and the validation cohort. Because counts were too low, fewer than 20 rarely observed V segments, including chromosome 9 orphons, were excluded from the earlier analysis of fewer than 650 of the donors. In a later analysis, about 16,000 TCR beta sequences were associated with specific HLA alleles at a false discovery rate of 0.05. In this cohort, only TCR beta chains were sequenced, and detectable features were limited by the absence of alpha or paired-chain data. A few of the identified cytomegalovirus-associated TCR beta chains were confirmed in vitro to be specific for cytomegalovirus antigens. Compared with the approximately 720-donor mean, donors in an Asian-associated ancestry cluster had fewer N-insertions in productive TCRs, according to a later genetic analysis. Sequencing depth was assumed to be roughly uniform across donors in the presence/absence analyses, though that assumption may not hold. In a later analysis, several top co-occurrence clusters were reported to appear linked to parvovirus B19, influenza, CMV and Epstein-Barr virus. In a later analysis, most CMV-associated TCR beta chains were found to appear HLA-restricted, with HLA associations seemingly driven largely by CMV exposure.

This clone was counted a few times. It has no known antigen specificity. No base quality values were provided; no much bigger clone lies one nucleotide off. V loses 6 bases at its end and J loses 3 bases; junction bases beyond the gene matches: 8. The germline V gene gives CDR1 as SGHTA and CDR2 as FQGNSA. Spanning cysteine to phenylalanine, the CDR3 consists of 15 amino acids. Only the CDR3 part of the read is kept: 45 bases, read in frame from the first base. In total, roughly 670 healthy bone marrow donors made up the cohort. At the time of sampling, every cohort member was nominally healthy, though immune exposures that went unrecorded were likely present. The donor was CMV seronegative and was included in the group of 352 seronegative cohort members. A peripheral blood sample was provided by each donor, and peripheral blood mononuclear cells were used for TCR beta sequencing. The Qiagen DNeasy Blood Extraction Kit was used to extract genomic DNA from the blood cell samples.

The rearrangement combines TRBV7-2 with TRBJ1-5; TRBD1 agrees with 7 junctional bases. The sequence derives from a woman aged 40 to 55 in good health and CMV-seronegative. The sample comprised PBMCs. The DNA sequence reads TGTGCCAGCAGTTTGACAGGGAACGACAATCAGCCCCAGCATTTT. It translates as CASSLTGNDNQPQHF.